This TCR beta chain comes out of a study of CD8 T cells in ankylosing spondylitis (dated by TCRdb to 2017 to 2019). General notes on the study: T cell receptor beta repertoires were profiled in healthy donors and ankylosing spondylitis patients so that disease-linked TCR variants could be found. Peripheral blood was sampled, and synovial fluid was also collected from ankylosing spondylitis patients. The full study cohort was made up of approximately 27 ankylosing spondylitis patients and around 100 healthy donors.

The listed sequencing device is Illumina HiSeq 2500. TCR beta libraries were prepared by quantitative 5'-RACE with molecular barcodes. For the original study's pipeline: A new computational method, built on a probabilistic model of VDJ rearrangement, was used to identify disease-linked TCR variants. The public reads were reprocessed in TCRdb via fastp at Q25 and MiXCR, keeping in-frame beta chains. Each CDR3 protein gets just one entry, which takes the most common genes and DNA from the rows behind it. These V and J calls are TCRdb output, not the study's own analysis. The sample data list 200,000 to 250,000 distinct CDR3 sequences, and around 7.9% of these were observed just once. Of the sample, 14% is held by the ten largest clones. At least ten counts were recorded for this clonotype. The clone's antigen remains unknown. The input lacks base qualities; no much larger clone sits a single base away.

General findings and caveats noted by the study authors: Some TCR beta motif variants had previously been reported in synovial fluid and blood of reactive arthritis patients, which suggested common disease-initiation mechanisms. A TCR beta motif made up of 7 to 9 highly homologous amino acid variants appeared to be characteristic of blood from ankylosing spondylitis patients. In peripheral blood, the disease-linked clones were found at relatively low frequencies and had a CD8+ phenotype. According to the report, matched synovial fluid samples from ankylosing spondylitis patients were significantly enriched for the disease-linked clones.

From a lookup of the germline V gene, CDR1 and CDR2 are LGHNA and YSLEER. The CDR3 measures 14 amino acids from cysteine to phenylalanine. Only the CDR3 DNA is retained, 42 bases long and in frame from the first base. V lost 1 base and J lost 4 bases; the stretch between them is 7 bases long. Sequencing was performed on blood, either unsorted or a sorted T cell fraction (not recorded which). Recombination connected TRBV4-3 to TRBJ2-2; the D gene could be TRBD1 or TRBD2, each one agreeing over 5 bases. The clonotype comes from a male donor with ankylosing spondylitis. CDR3 loop: CASSQVGTTGELFF. The DNA sequence is as follows: TGCGCCAGCAGCCAAGTGGGGACCACCGGGGAGCTGTTTTTT.